Presented here are 25 T cell receptor beta chains from one specimen sequenced in a study of cytomegalovirus exposure and HLA in healthy donors. Primers for the PCR totalled 60 Vbeta and 13 Jbeta. Method: immunoSEQ multiplex PCR; TCRdb's copy keeps in-frame clones and lacks some. The data hold fewer than 200,000 clones, with 73% observed a single time. Sequenced input: PBMCs. These receptors all come from a woman aged 25 to 45 in good health and CMV-seronegative.

The chain has TRBV9 and TRBJ2-5; no reliable D call. Germline V lookup: CDR1 SGDLS, CDR2 YYNGEE. This CDR3 spans 16 amino acids. V lost 0 bases and J 1 base, leaving 13 bases between the germline ends. The CDR3 bases are TGTGCCAGCAGCGTAGATAGCTCCGGGTTCCAAGAGACCCAGTACTTC. It specifies CASSVDSSGFQETQYF. The complete variable domain, with remaining parts taken from reference TRBV9 and TRBJ2-5, reads DSGVTQTPKHLITATGQRVTLRCSPRSGDLSVYWYQQSLDQGLQFLIQYYNGEERAKGNILERFSAQQFPDLHSELNLSSLELGDSALYFCASSVDSSGFQETQYFGPGTRLLVL.

The chain combines TRBV27 with TRBJ1-6, with TRBD1 matching over 8 bases. CDR3 length equals 15 residues. The ends lost 6 bases at V and 9 bases at J; junction bases unmatched: 10. The V gene's germline CDR1 is MNHEY and CDR2 SMNVEV (reference sequence). CDR3 nucleotides: TGTGCCAGCAGCCCCCAAGGACAGGGAGTTTCACCCCTCCACTTT. This translates into CASSPQGQGVSPLHF.

The chain links TRBV11-2 to TRBJ2-7, with D unresolved. The length of the CDR3 is 13 residues. Per the germline V gene, CDR1 is SGHAT and CDR2 is FQNNGV. The V end was cut by 5 bases, the J end by 1 base, with 9 bases between. CDR3 region: CASSLQHSYEQYF. The CDR3 region has the DNA TGTGCCAGCAGCCTTCAACATTCCTACGAGCAGTACTTC.

This clone was recorded once. The chain is built from TRBV4-1 and TRBJ1-2, with a possible D match to TRBD1 (5 bases). V lost 1 base and J 8 bases, leaving 17 bases between the germline ends. CDR3 length: 15 residues. The V gene's germline CDR1 is MGHRA and CDR2 YSYEKL. CDR3 sequence reads: CASSQVAGLNSGYTF. The CDR3 DNA sequence: TGCGCCAGCAGCCAAGTGGCAGGGTTGAATTCGGGCTACACCTTC.

The V gene is TRBV5-1, the J gene TRBJ2-7; TRBD1 aligns across 9 bases. Per the germline V gene, CDR1 is SGHRS and CDR2 is YFSETQ. J lost 4 bases, V lost 4 bases, and 9 bases had no gene match. This CDR3 comprises 15 residues. The CDR3 loop is CASSDARQGVYEQYF. CDR3 nucleotides: TGCGCCAGCAGCGACGCCAGACAGGGGGTGTACGAGCAGTACTTC.

This clone came up a few times. The rearrangement joins TRBV5-4 to TRBJ1-2; 11 nucleotides align to TRBD1. The germline CDR1 and CDR2 sequences are SGHNT and YYREEE (reference sequence). This CDR3 contains 14 residues. Trimming took 2 bases from V and 4 from J; bases not matched to a gene: 1. CDR3 sequence reads: CASSFGQGAYGYTF. DNA of the CDR3: TGTGCCAGCAGCTTTGGACAGGGGGCCTATGGCTACACCTTC.

This clone has just a few counts. The same CDR3 arises from other DNA sequences in this sample as well. This chain joins TRBV19 and TRBJ1-2; TRBD1 might be the D (5 bases). This CDR3 contains 13 residues. Germline values: CDR1 LNHDA, CDR2 SQIVND (reference sequence). Trimming shortened V by 3 bases and J by 4 bases, and 9 bases separated the two germline ends. This CDR3 reads CASSIGTGYGYTF. CDR3 coding DNA: TGTGCCAGTAGTATCGGGACTGGCTATGGCTACACCTTC. The full variable domain, its missing parts supplied by reference TRBV19 and TRBJ1-2, is DGGITQSPKYLFRKEGQNVTLSCEQNLNHDAMYWYRQDPGQGLRLIYYSQIVNDFQKGDIAEGYSVSREKKESFPLTVTSAQKNPTAFYLCASSIGTGYGYTFGSGTRLTVV.

This clone was counted between two and nine times. The rearrangement links TRBV6-6 to TRBJ1-3; 7 nucleotides match TRBD1. V shed 5 bases and J 0 bases; nucleotides not matched to a gene: 4. Germline V CDR1 and CDR2: MNHNY, SVGAGI (reference sequence). This CDR3 has 15 residues. CDR3 nucleotides: TGTGCCAGCAGTCCAAACAGGGGCTCTGGAAACACCATATATTTT. Protein sequence: CASSPNRGSGNTIYF.

The chain is built from TRBV5-6 and TRBJ1-2, with 8 bases matching TRBD1. The CDR3 covers 14 residues. Per the germline V gene, CDR1 is SGHDT and CDR2 is YYEEEE. With V trimmed by 3 bases and J by 6 bases, 7 bases remained unmatched. CDR3 region: CASSSITGGDGYTF. CDR3 bases: TGTGCCAGCAGCTCAATCACAGGGGGGGATGGCTACACCTTC.

CDR3 sequence (DNA): TGTGCCAGTAGTACGGGGGGGGGTCAGCCCCAGCATTTT. Translation: CASSTGGGQPQHF. The chain is built from TRBV19 and TRBJ1-5; D might be TRBD1 (5 bases). The CDR3 contains 13 residues. Between the trimmed V and J ends, which lost 4 bases and 6 bases, there was a span of 10 bases. Germline values: CDR1 LNHDA, CDR2 SQIVND (reference sequence).

The chain joins TRBV7-9 to TRBJ1-6; tentative D call: TRBD1 (5 bases). With 3 bases removed from V and 4 bases from J, the gap between germline ends came to 13 bases. The CDR3 length is 16 residues. The V gene's germline CDR1 is SEHNR and CDR2 FQNEAQ (reference sequence). CDR3 amino acids: CASSLVSGTYNSPLHF. The CDR3 DNA reads as TGTGCCAGCAGCTTGGTGTCAGGGACTTATAATTCACCCCTCCACTTT.

The chain employs TRBV7-8 and TRBJ1-2, with D uncertain. This CDR3 is 12 amino acids long. The V end was cut by 5 bases, the J end by 6 bases, with 10 bases between. Germline CDR1 reads SGHVS; CDR2 reads FQNEAQ. The CDR3 DNA follows: TGTGCCAGCAGCCCGCGGAGCCATGGCTACACCTTC. Its protein product is CASSPRSHGYTF.

The chain carries TRBV7-9 and TRBJ1-2, with 7 bases lining up with TRBD1. Germline trimming cut 2 bases from V and 7 bases from J; bases unmatched to any gene: 10. The CDR3 runs to 15 residues. The germline V gene has CDR1 SEHNR and CDR2 FQNEAQ (reference sequence). CDR3 sequence (DNA): TGTGCCAGCAGCTTACCCAAGACAGGGATGGGTGGCTACACCTTC. It is translated as CASSLPKTGMGGYTF.

This rearrangement joins TRBV4-2 to TRBJ1-6, with 7 bases that match TRBD1. Germline trimming cut 1 base from V and 7 bases from J; bases unmatched to any gene: 7. The CDR3 totals 16 residues. Germline lookup yields CDR1 LGHNA and CDR2 YNFKEQ. The chain's CDR3 is CASSQGRQGANSPLHF. The CDR3 DNA reads TGTGCCAGCAGCCAAGGGAGACAGGGTGCGAATTCACCCCTCCACTTT.

This clone was detected a few times. This rearrangement joins TRBV6-6 to TRBJ1-5, with 7 bases aligning to TRBD1. V was clipped by 6 bases and J by 4 bases; unmatched bases: 9. The CDR3 consists of 15 residues. CDR1 and CDR2 (germline): MNHNY, SVGAGI (reference sequence). The CDR3 protein is CASRPSTGRNQPQHF. In DNA, the CDR3 is TGTGCCAGCAGGCCCTCGACAGGGAGGAATCAGCCCCAGCATTTT.

The CDR3 DNA follows: TGCGCCAGCAGCTCAGTGACTTACACAGATACGCAGTATTTT. It codes for CASSSVTYTDTQYF. The chain has TRBV5-1 and TRBJ2-3, with D hard to call. CDR3 length: 14 amino acids. Germline CDR1 reads SGHRS; CDR2 reads YFSETQ. The V and J ends lost 3 bases and 2 bases respectively, with 10 bases between them. Full variable domain (missing parts from reference TRBV5-1 and TRBJ2-3): KAGVTQTPRYLIKTRGQQVTLSCSPISGHRSVSWYQQTPGQGLQFLFEYFSETQRNKGNFPGRFSGRQFSNSRSEMNVSTLELGDSALYLCASSSVTYTDTQYFGPGTRLTVL.

In its sample, this clone was seen a few times. The V and J genes are TRBV11-1 and TRBJ2-7; 9 bases map to TRBD2. V was pared by 2 bases and J by 2 bases, with 16 bases of the junction left unmatched. This CDR3 region has 19 residues. Germline V gene lookup returns CDR1 SGHAT and CDR2 FQDESV (reference sequence). CDR3 coding DNA: TGTGCCAGCAGCTTACACCCACAGACTAGCGGCCTGGCGGCCTACGAGCAGTACTTC. The encoded protein is CASSLHPQTSGLAAYEQYF. Full variable domain (remainder filled in from reference TRBV11-1 and TRBJ2-7): EAEVAQSPRYKITEKSQAVAFWCDPISGHATLYWYRQILGQGPELLVQFQDESVVDDSQLPKDRFSAERLKGVDSTLKIQPAELGDSAMYLCASSLHPQTSGLAAYEQYFGPGTRLTVT.

This clone came up once. This chain links TRBV2 with TRBJ2-2, with TRBD2 as a possible D gene (5 bases). The CDR3 spans 13 residues. Trimming pared 6 bases from V and 4 bases from J, leaving 9 bases between. From germline, CDR1 is SNHLY and CDR2 FYNNEI. CDR3 protein: CASRKGSTGELFF. DNA of the CDR3: TGTGCCAGCAGGAAAGGGAGCACCGGGGAGCTGTTTTTT.

The chain uses TRBV2 and TRBJ2-1; 8 bases line up with TRBD2. CDR1 SNHLY and CDR2 FYNNEI come from the germline V gene. CDR3 size: 15 residues. J gave up 3 bases and V 6 bases, and 7 bases lay outside the gene matches. The CDR3 coding sequence is TGTGCCAGCAGGCCTACTAGCGGAGTCTACAATGAGCAGTTCTTC. As protein: CASRPTSGVYNEQFF.

This clone was seen only once. The genes are TRBV19 and TRBJ1-1, with a tentative D call TRBD1 (6 bases). V gave up 5 bases and J gave up 1 base, with 11 bases separating them. The CDR3 is 14 residues long. CDR1 is LNHDA, CDR2 SQIVND, per germline (reference sequence). For the CDR3, the DNA is TGTGCCAGTAGTGACCGGACAGAGAACACTGAAGCTTTCTTT. Its translation is CASSDRTENTEAFF.

The V call is TRBV14, the J call TRBJ1-2; D gene unclear. The ends were cut back, 1 base at V and 6 bases at J, with 18 bases in the middle. This CDR3 comprises 16 residues. CDR1 and CDR2 from the germline V gene are SGHDN and FVKESK. CDR3 protein: CASSQVGFDPWDGYTF. CDR3 sequence (DNA): TGTGCCAGCAGCCAAGTGGGCTTTGACCCTTGGGATGGCTACACCTTC.

This clone has just a few counts. J is TRBJ1-5 and V is TRBV6-1, with TRBD1 identical over 9 bases. V lost 3 bases and J lost 3; bases outside the gene matches: 9. CDR3 length: 17 residues. Germline-derived CDR1 and CDR2 are MNHNS and SASEGT. The chain's CDR3 is CASSERRDRVANQPQHF. For the CDR3, the DNA is TGTGCCAGCAGTGAGCGGCGGGACAGGGTGGCCAATCAGCCCCAGCATTTT.

The gene calls are TRBV29-1 and TRBJ2-3; D remains ambiguous. CDR1 SQVTM and CDR2 ANQGSEA come from the germline V gene. Trimming left V 2 bases short and J 2 bases short, with 5 bases between. CDR3 length: 12 amino acids. The CDR3 reads CSVEPLTDTQYF. The CDR3 nucleotides read TGCAGCGTTGAACCCCTCACAGATACGCAGTATTTT.

This chain links TRBV7-3 with TRBJ2-2; D is possibly TRBD2 (6 bases). CDR1 and CDR2 from the germline V gene are SGHTA and FQGTGA. The CDR3 is 13 residues long. Trimming pared 6 bases from V and 6 bases from J, leaving 11 bases between. The CDR3 DNA is TGTGCCAGCAGTTCTCTAGCGTCCGGGGAGCTGTTTTTT. It codes for CASSSLASGELFF.

The rearrangement joins TRBV4-3 to TRBJ1-2; maybe TRBD1 (6 bases). V was shortened by 3 bases and J by 9 bases, with 23 bases between the two germline ends. The CDR3 consists of 16 residues. Germline V lookup: CDR1 LGHNA, CDR2 YSLEER. The DNA for the CDR3 is TGCGCCAGCAGCCAGGGTAGACAGGTCGTTAATTTTAGCTACACCTTC. It translates to CASSQGRQVVNFSYTF.